This T cell receptor beta chain emerged from a study of CD4 T cells in relation to SARS-CoV-2 and coronaviruses. Study-level findings and limits: This crossreactivity analysis covered spike protein alone, no other viral proteins.

Germline V gene sequence: CDR1 MNHEY, CDR2 SMNVEV (reference sequence). V was pared by 2 bases and J by 6 bases, with 13 bases between. This CDR3 spans 15 amino acids. On this clone: What it binds is not known.

Assay used: immunoSEQ multiplex PCR; TCRdb lists only in-frame clones, some missing. The sample gives about 19,000 clones, 60% to 85% of which show up once; 15% to 19% is in the top ten. The unexposed donors gave CD4+ T cells in about 2011-2019, prior to COVID-19. CD4+ T cells were isolated from the cells after less than 13 days of culture. Testing used SARS-CoV-2 S/N and four cold-coronavirus spikes on unexposed-donor CD4+ T cells, cells permitting. Cultures held roughly 2 million PBMCs per well with roughly 10 IU/ml IL-2. Half the medium was replaced with IL-2 medium on days 3 and 7. Sequencing was done on a sample of CD4+ T cells from PBMCs, cultured in vitro. This TCR was sampled from a human donor in good health. The chain combines TRBV27 with TRBJ2-2; TRBD1 is a possible D gene (5 bases). Written as DNA, the CDR3 is TGTGCCAGCAGTTTAATCGGACACCTCCCCGGGGAGCTGTTTTTT. Encoded protein: CASSLIGHLPGELFF.